This T cell receptor beta chain comes out of a study of T cells in Graves' hyperthyroidism and ophthalmopathy. Regarding the study as a whole: Most expanded thyroid clonotypes above 0.001 also appeared in blood.

From RNA transcripts, TCR beta CDR3 regions were amplified. With the HTBI primer set, the TCR CDR3 went through a first round of RT-PCR. In TCRdb, the multiplex PCR reads were re-called with MiXCR into one record per CDR3 protein. The table has fewer than 400,000 distinct CDR3 sequences, just under 25% seen once. After removal of 1 base from V and 5 bases from J, the junction contained 8 bases not matched to a gene. CDR3 length: 16 amino acids. Germline V CDR1 and CDR2: SGHAT, FQNNGV. Only a few counts were recorded for this clonotype. Its antigen is still unknown. For Graves' hyperthyroidism to be stable, ophthalmopathy could not progress within 18 months. Aged 18 to 65, the patients had hyperthyroidism that was newly diagnosed and had lasted under 2 months. Using 10 ml of fresh peripheral blood, PBMCs were prepared.

This chain joins TRBV11-2 and TRBJ2-3, with TRBD2 matching 8 bases. This TCR derives from a man in his fifties with Graves' hyperthyroidism. Sequencing was performed on blood. The CDR3 DNA sequence: TGTGCCAGCAGCTTAGGGTTTGCGGGAGGCCAAGATACGCAGTATTTT. Translating gives CASSLGFAGGQDTQYF.